Listed here are 4 T cell receptor beta chains from one sample, sequenced in a study of cytomegalovirus exposure and HLA in healthy donors. PCR primers comprised 60 Vbeta and 13 Jbeta primers. The table came from immunoSEQ multiplex PCR; TCRdb's copy has only in-frame clones and leaves some out. Altogether tens of thousands of clones are present, more than 55% being singletons, with the ten largest covering roughly 5.2%. The sequenced sample consisted of PBMCs. The receptors stem from a man aged 60 to 75 in good health and CMV-seropositive.

This clone was counted between two and nine times. The chain is built from TRBV5-1 and TRBJ2-1, with D maybe TRBD1 (6 bases). The CDR3 spans 16 residues. V lost 0 bases to trimming and J lost 0 bases, with 10 bases between them. Germline V gives CDR1 SGHRS, CDR2 YFSETQ. The CDR3 region is CASSLVGQSSYNEQFF. CDR3 in DNA: TGCGCCAGCAGCTTGGTCGGACAGAGCTCCTACAATGAGCAGTTCTTC. The whole variable domain, remainder taken from reference TRBV5-1 and TRBJ2-1, is KAGVTQTPRYLIKTRGQQVTLSCSPISGHRSVSWYQQTPGQGLQFLFEYFSETQRNKGNFPGRFSGRQFSNSRSEMNVSTLELGDSALYLCASSLVGQSSYNEQFFGPGTRLTVL.

This clone was recorded once. The chain employs TRBV6-6 and TRBJ1-1, with 8 bases fitting TRBD1. V shed 2 bases, J shed 2 bases, and the junction held 7 bases outside the gene matches. CDR1 and CDR2 (germline): MNHNY, SVGAGI (reference sequence). CDR3 length: 16 residues. DNA of the CDR3: TGTGCCAGCAGTTACCCCAGGGGGCGGGAAAACACTGAAGCTTTCTTT. Translating it yields CASSYPRGRENTEAFF.

There are a few counts of this clone. The same CDR3 is also encoded by other DNA sequences in this sample. The V and J genes are TRBV7-9 and TRBJ1-1; D may be TRBD1 (5 bases). CDR1 SEHNR and CDR2 FQNEAQ come from the germline V gene (reference sequence). V gave up 1 base and J gave up 4 bases, with 7 bases separating them. The CDR3 consists of 13 residues. CDR3 residues: CASSLGGGTEAFF. As DNA, the CDR3 is TGTGCCAGCAGCTTAGGGGGCGGCACTGAAGCTTTCTTT.

This clone has only one observation. As DNA, the CDR3 is TGTGCCAGCAGCTTGGCAGGGAGGGAAGGTGATACGCAGTATTTT. Translating gives CASSLAGREGDTQYF. This sequence joins TRBV5-4 and TRBJ2-3; TRBD2 matches 7 bases. This CDR3 contains 15 residues. Trimming removed 0 bases from V and 6 bases from J; junction bases left unmatched: 7. Germline-derived CDR1 and CDR2 are SGHNT and YYREEE (reference sequence).